This T cell receptor (beta chain) was captured in a study of blood T cell repertoires in COVID-19. V shed 3 bases and J 1 base; nucleotides not matched to a gene: 3. The CDR3 is 15 amino acids. Germline assignment: CDR1 SGHTA and CDR2 FQGNSA. Data came from immunoSEQ multiplex PCR; TCRdb stores just in-frame clones and leaves some out. Of about 16,000 clones detected, around nine tenths appear once; the ten largest clones hold roughly a third. Sample: peripheral blood. The chain uses TRBV7-2 and TRBJ1-1; 9 nucleotides line up with TRBD1. The clonotype comes from a woman older than 75 with COVID-19, enrolled during active disease. The CDR3 protein is CASSLDRGRNTEAFF. The CDR3 DNA sequence: TGTGCCAGCAGCTTGGACAGGGGTAGGAACACTGAAGCTTTCTTT.